Below are 26 T cell receptor beta chains sequenced from a single sample in a study of Ad26.COV2.S vaccination and SARS-CoV-2 variants. Sequencing used immunoSEQ multiplex PCR; TCRdb keeps in-frame clones, though not all of them. Here the sample spans 200,000 to 300,000 clones, about 83% being singletons. The treatment here: 15 to 20 received Ad26.COV2.S at low or high dose, single or two shots; 5 received placebo; per-sample allocation not given. Material that was analyzed had been drawn on day 63 after the first vaccine or placebo injection. The material sequenced was peripheral blood, taken in a trial of Ad26.COV2.S vaccine versus placebo. These receptors were obtained from a person aged 18 to 59 who received the Ad26.COV2.S COVID-19 vaccine or a placebo.

The rearrangement uses TRBV5-8 and TRBJ2-1; perhaps TRBD2 as D (6 bases). Germline CDR1 and CDR2: SGHTS and YDEGEE. This CDR3 has 14 residues. The V end was cut by 3 bases, the J end by 4 bases, with 11 bases between. For the CDR3, the DNA is TGTGCCAGCAGCTCGAGCGGGTATTACAATGAGCAGTTCTTC. Encoded protein: CASSSSGYYNEQFF.

This chain links TRBV24-1 with TRBJ1-2; D perhaps matches TRBD1 (6 bases). The CDR3 sequence is 14 residues long. Trimming stripped 3 bases from V and 3 bases from J, with 10 bases between. Germline assignment: CDR1 KGHDR and CDR2 SFDVKD. CDR3 in amino acids: CATSDRGADYGYTF. Here the CDR3 DNA reads TGTGCCACCAGTGATCGGGGGGCGGACTATGGCTACACCTTC.

This clone is a singleton in its sample. J is TRBJ2-1 and V is TRBV7-3; TRBD2 matches at 11 bases. Per germline, CDR1 SGHTA and CDR2 FQGTGA. Trimming removed 4 bases from V and 9 bases from J; junction bases left unmatched: 8. The CDR3 consists of 15 residues. For the CDR3, the DNA is TGTGCCAGCAGCTCCATAGCGGGAGGGCCGATTGAGCAGTTCTTC. Translating gives CASSSIAGGPIEQFF.

The chain employs TRBV7-8 and TRBJ2-7, with D uncertain. The CDR3 covers 13 residues. Trimming shortened V by 3 bases and J by 5 bases, and 11 bases separated the two germline ends. Germline-derived CDR1 and CDR2 are SGHVS and FQNEAQ. CDR3 coding DNA: TGTGCCAGCAGCTTCTCAGCAGGTAACGAGCAGTACGTC. Its translation: CASSFSAGNEQYV.

The chain recombines TRBV4-1 with TRBJ1-2; a possible D gene is TRBD1 (6 bases). The V gene lost 4 bases and the J gene lost 4 bases, with 19 bases spanning the gap. The CDR3 sequence is 16 residues long. The germline V gene has CDR1 MGHRA and CDR2 YSYEKL. Here the CDR3 DNA reads TGCGCCAGCAGCCTCCGGGACACAGGCGCAGTCTATGGCTACACCTTC. This sequence encodes CASSLRDTGAVYGYTF.

V usage is TRBV27 and J usage is TRBJ1-6, with 9 nucleotides matching TRBD1. This CDR3 comprises 15 residues. The V gene's germline CDR1 is MNHEY and CDR2 SMNVEV (reference sequence). Trimming removed 2 bases from V and 8 bases from J; junction bases left unmatched: 4. The CDR3 sequence: CASSLKTGGYSPLHF. CDR3 in DNA: TGTGCCAGCAGTTTAAAGACAGGGGGATATTCACCCCTCCACTTT.

V usage is TRBV3-1 (or the pseudogene TRBV3-2) and J usage is TRBJ2-7; D unresolved. Trimming shortened V by 1 base and J by 4 bases, and 11 bases separated the two germline ends. Germline values: CDR1 LGHDT, CDR2 YNNKEL (reference sequence). CDR3 length equals 14 residues. The CDR3 DNA is TGTGCCAGCAGCCAAGGCACAGTGCGATACGAGCAGTACTTC. Translating it yields CASSQGTVRYEQYF.

This clone appeared a single time. This rearrangement joins TRBV10-3 to TRBJ2-1; possible D gene TRBD1, 10 bases. Germline V CDR1 and CDR2: ENHRY, SYGVKD. Trimming pared 3 bases from V and 5 bases from J, leaving 29 bases between. This CDR3 region has 20 residues. The CDR3 bases are TGTGCCATCAGTGACCCGACAGGGGGCACAATGGCGGGAGGGGACAATGAGCAGTTCTTC. This encodes CAISDPTGGTMAGGDNEQFF.

This chain links TRBV27 with TRBJ1-2, with TRBD1 as a possible D gene (5 bases). CDR3 length: 13 residues. The ends were cut back, 4 bases at V and 3 bases at J, with 9 bases in the middle. Germline-derived CDR1 and CDR2 are MNHEY and SMNVEV (reference sequence). In nucleotides, the CDR3 is TGTGCCAGCAGTTCCGGGACGGACTATGGCTACACCTTC. Its translation: CASSSGTDYGYTF.

The J gene is TRBJ2-3, the V gene TRBV7-6, with D uncertain. This CDR3 comprises 12 residues. V lost 3 bases and J 1 base, leaving 2 bases between the germline ends. Germline loops: CDR1 SGHVS, CDR2 FNYEAQ. The CDR3 DNA reads as TGTGCCAGCAGCTTTGGCACAGATACGCAGTATTTT. It translates to CASSFGTDTQYF.

The rearrangement joins TRBV5-4 to TRBJ2-2, with D possibly matching TRBD1 (6 bases). This CDR3 comprises 17 residues. CDR1 is SGHNT and CDR2 is YYREEE in the germline V gene (reference sequence). Trimming left V 2 bases short and J 2 bases short, with 16 bases between. The CDR3 sequence is CASSFIRGAINTGELFF. The DNA of the CDR3 is TGTGCCAGCAGCTTTATCAGGGGTGCTATTAACACCGGGGAGCTGTTTTTT. The full variable domain, in which reference TRBV5-4 and TRBJ2-2 provide the parts outside the CDR3, is ETGVTQSPTHLIKTRGQQVTLRCSSQSGHNTVSWYQQALGQGPQFIFQYYREEENGRGNFPPRFSGLQFPNYSSELNVNALELDDSALYLCASSFIRGAINTGELFFGEGSRLTVL.

V gene TRBV12-3 or TRBV12-4 combines with J gene TRBJ2-4; TRBD1 aligns across 8 bases. The CDR3 is 13 residues long. V lost 6 bases and J lost 11; bases outside the gene matches: 9. DNA of the CDR3: TGTGCCAGCAGCAGGGGGCTACCATCCTTTCAGTACTTC. This codes for CASSRGLPSFQYF.

The chain is built from TRBV30 and TRBJ1-3; TRBD1 matches at 8 bases. This CDR3 has 16 residues. The junction had 7 bases not matched to a gene; V was cut back by 3 bases and J by 0 bases. The germline gives CDR1 GTSNPN, CDR2 SVGIG (reference sequence). The CDR3 DNA is TGTGCCTGGAGCGGCAGACAGGGGAACTCTGGAAACACCATATATTTT. It translates to CAWSGRQGNSGNTIYF.

This sequence joins TRBV5-1 and TRBJ1-1; D gene unclear. V was clipped by 0 bases and J by 1 base, with 10 bases between them. The CDR3 is 15 residues long. The germline V gene encodes CDR1 SGHRS and CDR2 YFSETQ. In nucleotides, the CDR3 is TGCGCCAGCAGCTTGGAGAGGGCGGGGAACACTGAAGCTTTCTTT. Amino acid sequence: CASSLERAGNTEAFF.

The V gene is TRBV5-1, the J gene TRBJ2-1; the D gene is possibly TRBD1 (6 bases). The V end was cut by 7 bases, the J end by 5 bases, with 13 bases between. The CDR3 extends over 13 amino acids. Germline V lookup: CDR1 SGHRS, CDR2 YFSETQ. CDR3 nucleotides: TGCGCCAGCCGGGACATAGTCAACAATGAGCAGTTCTTC. Its translation is CASRDIVNNEQFF.

This clone was recorded a few times. This chain connects TRBV25-1 to TRBJ2-3; D call uncertain. In germline, CDR1 is MGHDK, CDR2 SYGVNS. V lost 10 bases to trimming and J lost 2 bases, with 10 bases between them. The CDR3 length is 12 residues. The CDR3 protein is CATRPYTDTQYF. The CDR3 bases are TGTGCCACCCGGCCATACACAGATACGCAGTATTTT.

The V and J genes are TRBV6-5 and TRBJ1-2, with D possibly matching TRBD1 (6 bases). This CDR3 spans 13 amino acids. Germline V lookup: CDR1 MNHEY, CDR2 SVGAGI. The ends were cut back, 10 bases at V and 7 bases at J, with 19 bases in the middle. The CDR3 loop reads CATSRGKGSGYTF. DNA for the CDR3: TGTGCCACCTCGAGGGGGAAGGGTAGTGGCTACACCTTC.

This clone was seen a handful of times. V gene TRBV11-3 combines with J gene TRBJ2-2, with D possibly being TRBD1 (6 bases). The CDR3 length is 14 residues. CDR1 is SGHNT, CDR2 YENEEA, per germline. With 8 bases removed from V and 1 base from J, the gap between germline ends came to 11 bases. The CDR3 nucleotides are TGTGCCAGCGAACGAGGGGGGAACACCGGGGAGCTGTTTTTT. It codes for CASERGGNTGELFF. The variable domain in full, with the rest retrieved from reference TRBV11-3 and TRBJ2-2, is EAGVVQSPRYKIIEKKQPVAFWCNPISGHNTLYWYLQNLGQGPELLIRYENEEAVDDSQLPKDRFSAERLKGVDSTLKIQPAELGDSAVYLCASERGGNTGELFFGEGSRLTVL.

This chain joins TRBV3-1 (or the pseudogene TRBV3-2) and TRBJ1-2, with no clear D. Trimming took 1 base from V and 4 from J, leaving 10 bases between them. The CDR3 loop spans 14 amino acids. Germline V gene lookup returns CDR1 LGHDT and CDR2 YNNKEL (reference sequence). The CDR3 reads CASSQVVGSYGYTF. The CDR3 DNA sequence: TGTGCCAGCAGCCAAGTGGTAGGGTCCTATGGCTACACCTTC.

CDR3 nucleotides: TGCAGCGTTCGGACTAACAATGAGCAGTTCTTC. This sequence encodes CSVRTNNEQFF. The rearrangement joins TRBV29-1 to TRBJ2-1; TRBD2 might be the D (6 bases). There are 11 residues in the CDR3. V shed 5 bases and J shed 5 bases, with 7 bases lying between them. Germline-derived CDR1 and CDR2 are SQVTM and ANQGSEA.

The chain employs TRBV15 and TRBJ2-5; tentative D call: TRBD2 (6 bases). Germline loops: CDR1 LNHNV, CDR2 YYDKDF (reference sequence). V lost 2 bases, J lost 0 bases, and 16 bases lay in between. The length of the CDR3 is 17 residues. In DNA form, the CDR3 reads TGTGCCACCAGCAGAATTCTGCGGGACTTCAACCAAGAGACCCAGTACTTC. This sequence encodes CATSRILRDFNQETQYF. The entire variable domain, with the rest obtained from reference TRBV15 and TRBJ2-5, is as follows: DAMVIQNPRYQVTQFGKPVTLSCSQTLNHNVMYWYQQKSSQAPKLLFHYYDKDFNNEADTPDNFQSRRPNTSFCFLDIRSPGLGDTAMYLCATSRILRDFNQETQYFGPGTRLLVL.

The chain joins TRBV24-1 to TRBJ2-7, with 9 nucleotides matching TRBD2. The CDR3 is 17 residues long. Germline trimming cut 2 bases from V and 2 bases from J; bases unmatched to any gene: 9. Germline values: CDR1 KGHDR, CDR2 SFDVKD. The CDR3 DNA reads as TGTGCCACCAGTGATTCTACAGGGACTAGCAGGGCCTACGAGCAGTACTTC. This translates into CATSDSTGTSRAYEQYF.

This chain uses TRBV6-2 or TRBV6-3 with TRBJ2-3; D gene unclear. V lost 0 bases, J lost 4 bases, and 11 bases lay in between. This CDR3 contains 15 residues. The V gene's germline CDR1 is MNHEY and CDR2 SVGEGT. The DNA for the CDR3 is TGTGCCAGCAGTTACTCGAGGTCCCGATCAGATACGCAGTATTTT. This codes for CASSYSRSRSDTQYF.

V usage is TRBV18 and J usage is TRBJ1-2; D is ambiguous. V was trimmed by 3 bases and J by 4 bases, leaving 12 bases between them. Looked up from germline, CDR1 is KGHSH and CDR2 is LQKENI. This CDR3 has 14 amino acids. DNA for the CDR3: TGTGCCAGCTCACCTACCCAGGAAACCTATGGCTACACCTTC. This sequence encodes CASSPTQETYGYTF.

The V gene is TRBV11-2, the J gene TRBJ2-1, with D perhaps matching TRBD2 (7 bases). The germline V gene has CDR1 SGHAT and CDR2 FQNNGV. The CDR3 extends over 17 amino acids. V dropped 4 bases and J dropped 3 bases, with 19 bases sitting between them. CDR3 bases: TGTGCCAGCAGCTCTGGGGGGGCCGGGCGTGACTACAATGAGCAGTTCTTC. This sequence encodes CASSSGGAGRDYNEQFF.

This clone was counted a few times. The chain joins TRBV2 to TRBJ1-1; D ambiguous. Per the germline V gene, CDR1 is SNHLY and CDR2 is FYNNEI. This CDR3 spans 15 amino acids. V was trimmed by 5 bases and J by 3 bases, leaving 16 bases between them. The CDR3 DNA is TGTGCCAGCAGTAGTTCCGGCGCGGACGACACTGAAGCTTTCTTT. Translating it yields CASSSSGADDTEAFF.